Listed below are T cell receptor beta chains from one sample, sequenced in a study of vaccination and CD4 T cells after COVID-19. In TCRdb, the PCR reads were re-called with MiXCR into one record per CDR3 protein. The sample contains about 14,000 distinct CDR3 sequences, about 50% of which appear only once. These TCRs' antigens remain unknown. The sequencing input was CD4+ T cells from blood, cultured in vitro. These receptors came from a human donor who had recovered from COVID-19. The conserved cysteine and the conserved F or W are not part of the CDR3 here.

>TRBV29-1|TRBJ1-2
SVSDGAGAYGYT
>TRBV2|TRBJ2-3
ASSGLAATDTQY
>TRBV19|TRBJ2-1
ASRTSRPYNEQF
>TRBV19|TRBJ1-6
ASLDRFAIGYNSPLH
>TRBV7-2|TRBJ2-3
ASSYGSSGGTDTQY
>TRBV24-1|TRBJ1-2
ATSGRDRETRSYGYT
>TRBV5-6|TRBJ1-1
ASSPGGVNTEAF
>TRBV7-9|TRBJ1-1
ASSEVLNTEAF
>TRBV19|TRBJ2-7
ASSMGAGNVYEQY
>TRBV7-3|TRBJ2-3
ASSLTGRAGVQTDTQY
>TRBV11-3|TRBJ2-2
ASGGLGFTGELF
>TRBV12-3/TRBV12-4|TRBJ1-2
ASSLGAEPWGGYT
>TRBV28|TRBJ2-7
ASSSPKRGSSYEQY
>TRBV10-3|TRBJ1-2
AISEFGGADNYGYT